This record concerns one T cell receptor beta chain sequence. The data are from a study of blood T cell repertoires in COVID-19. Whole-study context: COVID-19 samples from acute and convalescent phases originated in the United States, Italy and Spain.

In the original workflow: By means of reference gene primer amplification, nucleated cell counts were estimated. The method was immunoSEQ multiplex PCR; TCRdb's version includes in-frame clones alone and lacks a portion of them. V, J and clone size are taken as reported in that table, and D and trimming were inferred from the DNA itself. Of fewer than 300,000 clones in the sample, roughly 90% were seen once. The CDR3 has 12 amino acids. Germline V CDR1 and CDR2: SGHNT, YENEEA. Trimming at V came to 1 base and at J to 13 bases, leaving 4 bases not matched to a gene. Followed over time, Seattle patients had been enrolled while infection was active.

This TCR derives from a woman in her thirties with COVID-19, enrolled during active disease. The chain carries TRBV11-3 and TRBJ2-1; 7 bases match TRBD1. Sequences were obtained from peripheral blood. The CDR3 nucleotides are TGTGCCAGCAGCTTAGGACAGGGCCACCAGTTCTTC. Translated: CASSLGQGHQFF. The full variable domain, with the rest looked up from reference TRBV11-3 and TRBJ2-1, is EAGVVQSPRYKIIEKKQPVAFWCNPISGHNTLYWYLQNLGQGPELLIRYENEEAVDDSQLPKDRFSAERLKGVDSTLKIQPAELGDSAVYLCASSLGQGHQFFGPGTRLTVL.